This TCR beta chain is drawn from a study of response to subunit inactivated influenza vaccine. Regarding the study as a whole: Only a handful of new T cells, the authors suggested, are recruited with each seasonal influenza vaccination.

TCRdb called the RT-PCR reads again in MiXCR, with one record for every CDR3 protein. The profile covers some 850,000 distinct CDR3 sequences, with about 18% appearing a single time and under 13% taken by the ten largest. Regarding this clonotype: Antigen unknown.

V was pared by 4 bases and J by 8 bases, with 9 bases between. CDR3 length equals 13 residues. CDR1 is LNHNV and CDR2 is YYDKDF in the germline V gene (reference sequence). The specimen was PBMCs from blood, collected more than 4 days after vaccination. The TCR originated in a man over 45 who received an inactivated influenza vaccine. The chain combines TRBV15 with TRBJ1-6; D remains unclear. CDR3 loop: CATSTTEDSPLHF. Written as DNA, the CDR3 is TGTGCCACCAGCACAACCGAAGATTCACCCCTCCACTTT.